This passage covers 32 T cell receptor beta chains from one sample sequenced in a study of OX40 agonist ivuxolimab in advanced cancers. Profiling relied on immunoSEQ multiplex PCR, and the TCRdb table lists in-frame clones only, not all of them. This sample has fewer than 25,000 clones; about 76% occur once, and the top ten carry about 17%. This specimen consisted of CD4+ or CD8+ T cells sorted from blood, obtained in a trial of the OX40 agonist ivuxolimab. Every receptor here comes from an adult with an advanced solid tumor such as melanoma, head and neck, liver or kidney cancer.

The chain is built from TRBV15 and TRBJ2-3; 8 nucleotides align to TRBD1. CDR3 size: 14 residues. V dropped 4 bases and J dropped 5; count of bases not matched to a gene: 5. The germline CDR1 and CDR2 sequences are LNHNV and YYDKDF (reference sequence). CDR3 nucleotide sequence: TGTGCCACCAGCAATTACAGGGGGGTAGATACGCAGTATTTT. This sequence encodes CATSNYRGVDTQYF.

V and J are TRBV27 and TRBJ2-7, with TRBD1 matching over 9 bases. CDR1 and CDR2 from the germline V gene are MNHEY and SMNVEV (reference sequence). Trimming removed 4 bases from V and 5 bases from J; junction bases left unmatched: 9. The CDR3 contains 15 residues. For the CDR3, the DNA is TGTGCCAGCAGTTCAGCAGGGACAGGGATTCACGAGCAGTACTTC. It translates to CASSSAGTGIHEQYF.

This clone was detected a few times. The CDR3 protein is CASSTTDRSYYGYTF. CDR3 coding DNA: TGTGCCAGTAGTACCACCGACAGGAGCTACTATGGCTACACCTTC. The rearrangement uses TRBV19 and TRBJ1-2; perhaps TRBD1 as D (6 bases). The germline gives CDR1 LNHDA, CDR2 SQIVND (reference sequence). V lost 4 bases to trimming and J lost 3 bases, with 15 bases between them. This CDR3 spans 15 amino acids.

Regarding this clone: A junction end diverges from the germline sequence, so it may reflect a read error. The rearrangement links TRBV6-6 to TRBJ1-4; 7 bases map to TRBD1. Germline V CDR1 and CDR2: MNHNY, SVGAGI (reference sequence). The CDR3 sequence is 11 residues long. For the CDR3, the DNA is TGCTGGGGACAGCTTAATGAAAAACTGTTTTTT. Its translation is CWGQLNEKLFF.

This chain connects TRBV28 to TRBJ2-5; tentative D call: TRBD2 (6 bases). The ends were cut back, 3 bases at V and 4 bases at J, with 18 bases in the middle. The CDR3 runs to 16 residues. The V gene's germline CDR1 is MDHEN and CDR2 SYDVKM. CDR3 protein: CASSLGGFTLGETQYF. In DNA, the CDR3 is TGTGCCAGCAGTTTGGGGGGATTCACCCTGGGAGAGACCCAGTACTTC.

The table lists this clone with a few counts. The J gene is TRBJ2-7, the V gene TRBV11-2; D is perhaps TRBD1 or TRBD2 (5 bases each). The CDR3 runs to 12 residues. With 5 bases removed from V and 6 bases from J, the gap between germline ends came to 11 bases. CDR1 is SGHAT, CDR2 FQNNGV, per germline. CDR3 DNA sequence: TGTGCCAGCAGCCCCTCGGGGCTCGAGCAGTACTTC. Translating gives CASSPSGLEQYF.

This clone occurred a few times. The chain employs TRBV28 and TRBJ2-5, with D possibly being TRBD1 or TRBD2 (5 bases each). Germline-derived CDR1 and CDR2 are MDHEN and SYDVKM. V gave up 3 bases and J gave up 7 bases, with 24 bases separating them. The CDR3 is 17 amino acids. Here the CDR3 reads CASSFGESGGPRGTQYF. For the CDR3, the DNA is TGTGCCAGCAGTTTCGGGGAGTCGGGCGGGCCTAGGGGGACCCAGTACTTC.

DNA for the CDR3: TGCGCCAGCAGCTCGTGGACTAGCGGGTTGTACAATGAGCAGTTCTTC. It specifies CASSSWTSGLYNEQFF. J is TRBJ2-1 and V is TRBV5-1; 11 nucleotides agree with TRBD2. After removal of 3 bases from V and 4 bases from J, the junction contained 6 bases not matched to a gene. This CDR3 is 16 amino acids long. Per the germline V gene, CDR1 is SGHRS and CDR2 is YFSETQ.

The V and J genes are TRBV6-5 and TRBJ1-2; D is possibly TRBD1 (6 bases). From germline, CDR1 is MNHEY and CDR2 SVGAGI. This CDR3 is built from 13 residues. The germline V and J ends were trimmed by 5 bases and 6 bases, with 13 bases remaining between them. This chain's CDR3 is CASSEDRRDGYTF. The CDR3, as DNA: TGTGCCAGCAGTGAAGACAGGAGAGATGGCTACACCTTC.

This clone was found a few times. This rearrangement joins TRBV27 to TRBJ1-5; D gene unclear. V was trimmed by 6 bases and J by 2 bases, leaving 11 bases between them. The CDR3 spans 14 residues. Germline V gene sequence: CDR1 MNHEY, CDR2 SMNVEV (reference sequence). In nucleotides, the CDR3 is TGTGCCAGCAGGCCTGGGCACCGCAATCAGCCCCAGCATTTT. It codes for CASRPGHRNQPQHF.

V usage is TRBV21-1 and J usage is TRBJ2-1; the listed D gene, TRBD2, was not tested against the DNA. TRBV21-1 is deemed a pseudogene. The CDR3 covers 22 residues. CDR3 region: CASSNPVPISGRALSSYNEQFF. DNA of the CDR3: TGTGCCAGCAGCAATCCCGTCCCTATTAGCGGGAGGGCCTTGAGCTCCTACAATGAGCAGTTCTTC.

This sequence joins TRBV7-9 and TRBJ1-2; 9 bases are a match to TRBD1. The J segment lost 0 bases and the V segment lost 3 bases, leaving 2 bases of the junction unmatched. Germline lookup yields CDR1 SEHNR and CDR2 FQNEAQ (reference sequence). The CDR3 consists of 15 residues. The CDR3 sequence is CASSLTGGSNYGYTF. The CDR3, as DNA: TGTGCCAGCAGCTTGACAGGGGGTTCTAACTATGGCTACACCTTC. The whole variable domain, filled in from reference TRBV7-9 and TRBJ1-2, reads DTGVSQNPRHKITKRGQNVTFRCDPISEHNRLYWYRQTLGQGPEFLTYFQNEAQLEKSRLLSDRFSAERPKGSFSTLEIQRTEQGDSAMYLCASSLTGGSNYGYTFGSGTRLTVV.

J is TRBJ2-3 and V is TRBV27, with D maybe TRBD1 (6 bases). The CDR3 totals 15 residues. Trimming shortened V by 3 bases and J by 0 bases, and 10 bases separated the two germline ends. The germline gives CDR1 MNHEY, CDR2 SMNVEV (reference sequence). The CDR3 spells CASSLGTFSTDTQYF. Written as DNA, the CDR3 is TGTGCCAGCAGTTTGGGGACATTTAGCACAGATACGCAGTATTTT.

As to this clone: The same CDR3 is also encoded by other DNA sequences in this sample. The genes are TRBV28 and TRBJ1-1; 8 bases match TRBD1. Looked up from germline, CDR1 is MDHEN and CDR2 is SYDVKM. The CDR3 has 14 residues. V gave up 6 bases and J gave up 0 bases; unmatched junction bases: 3. The DNA for the CDR3 is TGTGCCAGCAGGACAGGGGACCTGAACACTGAAGCTTTCTTT. Protein sequence: CASRTGDLNTEAFF.

Comment on this clone: A far bigger clonotype differs at one base, so this is likely a read error. The CDR3 DNA reads as TGTGCCAGCCGGAACACCGGGGAGCTGTTTTTT. Translation gives CASRNTGELFF. The V and J genes are TRBV27 and TRBJ2-2, with unresolved D. V lost 8 bases, J lost 1 base, and 2 bases lay in between. This CDR3 region has 11 residues. From germline, CDR1 is MNHEY and CDR2 SMNVEV (reference sequence).

This clone occurred a few times. CDR3 DNA: TGTGCCAGCAGCTTTCACGGGGAGCTGTTTTTT. Protein: CASSFHGELFF. V and J are TRBV11-2 and TRBJ2-2; D not resolved. The CDR3 spans 11 residues. The germline gives CDR1 SGHAT, CDR2 FQNNGV. V was clipped by 3 bases and J by 7 bases, with 3 bases between them.

V and J are TRBV6-1 and TRBJ2-5; 7 nucleotides match TRBD1. Per the germline V gene, CDR1 is MNHNS and CDR2 is SASEGT. The CDR3 loop spans 14 amino acids. V dropped 10 bases and J dropped 0; count of bases not matched to a gene: 8. CDR3 in amino acids: CATVDRRYQETQYF. The CDR3 region has the DNA TGTGCCACCGTGGACAGGCGGTACCAAGAGACCCAGTACTTC.

This clone was found once. The chain couples TRBV9 to TRBJ2-7; tentative D call: TRBD1 (6 bases). Trimming stripped 3 bases from V and 2 bases from J, with 12 bases between. The CDR3 loop spans 14 amino acids. Looked up from germline, CDR1 is SGDLS and CDR2 is YYNGEE. The CDR3 sequence: CASSEGQPAYEQYF. The CDR3 nucleotides are TGTGCCAGCAGCGAGGGACAACCGGCCTACGAGCAGTACTTC.

This clone showed up just once. The rearrangement links TRBV2 to TRBJ2-1, with 10 bases aligning to TRBD2. The V gene's germline CDR1 is SNHLY and CDR2 FYNNEI. The CDR3 is made up of 16 amino acids. V was pared by 3 bases and J by 4 bases, with 6 bases of the junction left unmatched. The CDR3 DNA follows: TGTGCCAGCAGTGATTCACTAGCGGGAAAATACAATGAGCAGTTCTTC. Protein: CASSDSLAGKYNEQFF.

Only one count was recorded for this clone. The chain links TRBV4-3 to TRBJ2-2, with a possible D match to TRBD2 (5 bases). The V end was cut by 0 bases, the J end by 8 bases, with 13 bases between. CDR3 size: 15 residues. Germline assignment: CDR1 LGHNA and CDR2 YSLEER. The CDR3 protein is CASSQEWSGVGELFF. The CDR3, as DNA: TGCGCCAGCAGCCAAGAATGGTCCGGGGTGGGGGAGCTGTTTTTT.

The sample holds many counts of this clone. The rearrangement joins TRBV18 to TRBJ1-2; D not resolved. Germline values: CDR1 KGHSH, CDR2 LQKENI. V was pared by 3 bases and J by 4 bases, with 9 bases between. This CDR3 has 13 residues. CDR3 DNA: TGTGCCAGCTCACCCCAAATGGGCTATGGCTACACCTTC. As protein: CASSPQMGYGYTF.

This sequence joins TRBV27 and TRBJ1-5; TRBD1 matches at 7 bases. CDR1 is MNHEY and CDR2 is SMNVEV in the germline V gene (reference sequence). The CDR3 has 17 residues. J was trimmed by 5 bases and V by 5 bases; bases with no gene match: 15. The CDR3 coding sequence is TGTGCCAGCAGTACAGGATCCGGGACAGTATGGGATCAGCCCCAGCATTTT. It translates to CASSTGSGTVWDQPQHF.

This chain joins TRBV7-9 and TRBJ2-1; 10 bases fit TRBD2. J lost 0 bases, V lost 5 bases, and 4 bases had no gene match. Germline assignment: CDR1 SEHNR and CDR2 FQNEAQ (reference sequence). This CDR3 is 16 amino acids long. The CDR3 sequence is CASSPASGSSYNEQFF. The CDR3, as DNA: TGTGCCAGCAGCCCAGCTAGCGGGAGCTCCTACAATGAGCAGTTCTTC.

The chain joins TRBV11-3 to TRBJ2-7; unclear D gene. The V end was cut by 3 bases, the J end by 5 bases, with 11 bases between. The CDR3 extends over 13 amino acids. The germline V gene encodes CDR1 SGHNT and CDR2 YENEEA. CDR3 bases: TGTGCCAGCAGCTTTGGCCCAGGTAACGAGCAGTACTTC. It encodes CASSFGPGNEQYF. The complete variable domain, with remaining parts taken from reference TRBV11-3 and TRBJ2-7, reads EAGVVQSPRYKIIEKKQPVAFWCNPISGHNTLYWYLQNLGQGPELLIRYENEEAVDDSQLPKDRFSAERLKGVDSTLKIQPAELGDSAVYLCASSFGPGNEQYFGPGTRLTVT.

V gene TRBV4-1 combines with J gene TRBJ2-7; a weak D match, TRBD2 (5 bases). This CDR3 contains 17 residues. Trimming stripped 0 bases from V and 1 base from J, with 16 bases between. Germline assignment: CDR1 MGHRA and CDR2 YSYEKL. The CDR3 region has the DNA TGCGCCAGCAGCCAAGATCCCCCGCGGGCTCAATCCTACGAGCAGTACTTC. The encoded protein is CASSQDPPRAQSYEQYF.

The chain couples TRBV7-9 to TRBJ2-2; no firm D call. The CDR3 sequence is 14 residues long. Trimming cost V 1 base and J 8 bases, with 11 bases left between them. From germline, CDR1 is SEHNR and CDR2 FQNEAQ (reference sequence). In DNA form, the CDR3 reads TGTGCCAGCAGCTTAGTGGGCGGAAAAGGGGAGCTGTTTTTT. This encodes CASSLVGGKGELFF.

By sample share, this clone is medium-sized. This chain links TRBV4-2 with TRBJ1-1; 8 bases agree with TRBD1. Germline trimming cut 0 bases from V and 1 base from J; bases unmatched to any gene: 4. In germline, CDR1 is LGHNA, CDR2 YNFKEQ. This CDR3 is built from 16 residues. CDR3 region: CASSQDRTGWNTEAFF. Written as DNA, the CDR3 is TGTGCCAGCAGCCAAGATAGGACAGGGTGGAACACTGAAGCTTTCTTT.

The gene calls are TRBV7-2 and TRBJ2-6; D gene unclear. The CDR3 totals 13 residues. The germline V gene has CDR1 SGHTA and CDR2 FQGNSA. Between the trimmed V and J ends, which lost 8 bases and 1 base, there was a span of 6 bases. CDR3 amino acids: CASRTSGANVLTF. CDR3 sequence (DNA): TGTGCCAGCCGGACGTCTGGGGCCAACGTCCTGACTTTC.

This clone was seen only once. The chain carries TRBV11-2 and TRBJ2-1; no firm D call. Trimming left V 5 bases short and J 5 bases short, with 13 bases between. CDR1 is SGHAT and CDR2 is FQNNGV in the germline V gene. This CDR3 has 14 residues. The chain's CDR3 is CASSPVVGHNEQFF. In DNA, the CDR3 is TGTGCCAGCAGCCCCGTTGTCGGGCACAATGAGCAGTTCTTC.

This clone was seen once. The V call is TRBV4-1, the J call TRBJ1-1, with D uncertain. The CDR3 totals 14 residues. The germline gives CDR1 MGHRA, CDR2 YSYEKL. Trimming took 0 bases from V and 6 from J, leaving 11 bases between them. CDR3 sequence: CASSQDKVPPEAFF. CDR3 sequence (DNA): TGCGCCAGCAGCCAAGATAAGGTTCCGCCTGAAGCTTTCTTT.

This clone was detected a few times. The rearrangement joins TRBV30 to TRBJ1-1; D is ambiguous. The CDR3 extends over 10 amino acids. V was pared by 1 base and J by 7 bases, with 4 bases between. Per the germline V gene, CDR1 is GTSNPN and CDR2 is SVGIG (reference sequence). The CDR3 here is CAWSAHEAFF. The CDR3 bases are TGTGCCTGGAGTGCACATGAAGCTTTCTTT.

This clone was found once. The V call is TRBV6-5, the J call TRBJ2-4; either TRBD1 or TRBD2 may supply D (6 bases each). From germline, CDR1 is MNHEY and CDR2 SVGAGI. This CDR3 is built from 14 residues. The V gene lost 3 bases and the J gene lost 5 bases, with 11 bases spanning the gap. In DNA, the CDR3 is TGTGCCAGCAGTTATCCGGGGGCAGAAAACATTCAGTACTTC. This encodes CASSYPGAENIQYF.